This T cell receptor (beta chain) was recorded in a study of cytomegalovirus exposure and HLA in healthy donors. This CDR3 spans 16 amino acids. Per germline, CDR1 MDHEN and CDR2 SYDVKM. Trimming removed 3 bases from V and 3 bases from J; junction bases left unmatched: 10. Primers included in the PCR were 60 Vbeta and 13 Jbeta primers. Repertoires were generated with immunoSEQ multiplex PCR, while TCRdb's copy carries only in-frame clones and drops some. The repertoire holds roughly 120,000 clones, with around three quarters as singletons. This TCR was sampled from a human donor in good health. This chain links TRBV28 with TRBJ2-5, with 7 bases matching TRBD1. The sequenced sample was PBMCs. CDR3: CASSFRQGRREETQYF. DNA of the CDR3: TGTGCCAGCAGTTTTCGACAGGGCCGAAGGGAAGAGACCCAGTACTTC. The whole variable domain, remainder taken from reference TRBV28 and TRBJ2-5, is DVKVTQSSRYLVKRTGEKVFLECVQDMDHENMFWYRQDPGLGLRLIYFSYDVKMKEKGDIPEGYSVSREKKERFSLILESASTNQTSMYLCASSFRQGRREETQYFGPGTRLLVL.